This is a list of T cell receptor beta chains from one sample in a study of blood T cell repertoires in COVID-19. Profiled with immunoSEQ multiplex PCR; TCRdb holds only in-frame clones, not every one. The profile covers about 200,000 clones, with approximately 79% appearing a single time and about 13% taken by the ten largest. Sequenced: peripheral blood. Every receptor here comes from a man aged 45 to 65 who had recovered from COVID-19. The CDR3 runs from the conserved cysteine through the conserved F or W.

TRBV11-3 | CASSSRGGQGTSGSYEQFF
TRBV7-9 | CASSSGQGDSPLHF
TRBV27 | CASSPSFEETQYF
TRBV2 | CASSERWRGEQYF
TRBV27 | CASSEPLAGVRNEQFF
TRBV11-3 | CASSPGTGGLKTQYF
TRBV7-9 | CASSLATGITDTQYF
TRBV19 | CASSLYNSPLHF
TRBV11-3 | CASSLAGSGEQYF
TRBV2 | CARQSGRTSYEQYF
TRBV19 | CASSIMEGRTYGYTF
TRBV6-2/TRBV6-3 | CASSYSQGARETQYF
TRBV2 | CASRAYTGVFNNEQFF
TRBV6-2/TRBV6-3 | CASSPRDWTGDLAKNIQYF
TRBV6-6 | CASSAHEDRGNGYTF
TRBV30 | CAWSVARGEQFF
TRBV28 | CASNREVYGYTF
TRBV2 | CASRLAYEQYF
TRBV11-2 | CASSFYYEQYF
TRBV7-3 | CASSADSGANVLTF
TRBV30 | CAWSVSTGDTEAFF
TRBV20-1 | CSASTSGSFGDTDTQYF
TRBV9 | CASRGADYGYTF
TRBV30 | CAWSRDSLLYEQYF
TRBV7-2 | CASSSQMNAQGDGYTF
TRBV9 | CASSADSTPGETQYF
TRBV24-1 | CATSGGGADTQYF
TRBV18 | CASSQEHGVSEAFF
TRBV11-2 | CASSSRNSGANVLTF
TRBV14 | CASSQVGSSSYNEQFF
TRBV3-1/TRBV3-2 | CASSQGGTGRVTYGYTF
TRBV13 | CASSILVAGPNYNEQFF
TRBV18 | CASSPGTSGRVSDTQYF
TRBV28 | CASSLLAGPYNEQFF
TRBV19 | CASSIWGNSGANVLTF
TRBV11-3 | CASSRTGTGYNEQFF
TRBV5-1 | CASSTLGQGSYGYTF
TRBV4-2 | CASSQAGGGPAYYGYTF
TRBV19 | CASSMSRTAANEKLFF
TRBV30 | CAWSRLGQANTEAFF